This T cell receptor (beta chain) derives from a study of shared clonotypes between healthy human individuals (dated by TCRdb to about 2020). Context from the whole study: Two women and three men aged 18 to 49 years were included in the cohort. Each donor's leukapheresis produced roughly between roughly 0.85 and 10 billion PBMCs. To estimate repertoire size and how much clonotypes are shared between individuals, the study performed deep sequencing of blood TCR repertoires from five healthy adults. To increase sequencing depth and limit assay-specific biases, TCR repertoire library preparation and sequencing were carried out by different laboratories using diverse techniques.

Using the deep immunoSEQ assay, TCR CDR3 regions were amplified from genomic DNA by multiplex PCR. Extracted genomic DNA from each cell subset was spread evenly across all wells of several immunoSEQ 96-well plates, with each plate serving as a replicate. For unsorted PBMC, each replicate PCR was loaded with approximately 330 ng genomic DNA, equivalent to 30,000 or so T cell genomes. Ten immunoSEQ deep assay plates were used to sequence unsorted PBMC genomic DNA. Purified libraries were quantified with a Qubit 3.0 fluorometer, sized on a Bioanalyzer 2100, and re-quantified with the KAPA Library Quantification kit. Every immunoSEQ 96-well plate was sequenced on a dedicated single-read 150-cycle Illumina NextSeq 550 flow cell. As for the authors' bioinformatics: Because only junctional sequences without quality scores were contained in the immunoSEQ output, filtering matching that applied to full-length reads could not be performed. Sequences were annotated with PyIR, a Python wrapper for IgBLAST v1.9, and V/J genes and CDR3 were assigned using IMGT germline references. Reads were removed for weak V/J assignments (E-value above 1e-6), missing CDR3, stop codons, out-of-frame junctions, or ambiguous translated residues. V3J clonotypes were defined by identical inferred V gene, J gene, and CDR3 amino acid sequence. Percentage overlap between repertoires was calculated by dividing the number of shared unique clonotypes by the size of the smaller repertoire. Richness of each repertoire was evaluated using RTK rarefaction, the Chao1 estimator, and Recon v2.1 estimates of unobserved clonotypes. TCRdb provides this immuneACCESS table in a form limited to in-frame rearrangements. Some clones are lacking; in checked studies, under half of them reflect an unresolved V gene, and why the rest are absent is not known. That table is the source of V, J and clone size, and D and trimming were worked out from the DNA. The sample table holds some 470,000 clones, of which roughly four fifths were seen once. The ten most abundant clones make up roughly 13% of the sample.

Healthy HIV-negative adults with no recently reported acute infections or vaccinations were included as donors. Every donor was a Caucasian adult living in Nashville, Tennessee, USA. For unsorted samples, 75 million to 90 million PBMCs were counted, and genomic DNA was extracted using the QIAamp DNA Blood Mini kit. After blood collection by leukapheresis, PBMCs were isolated using Ficoll-Histopaque density gradient centrifugation and then cryopreserved in the vapor phase of liquid nitrogen. General findings and caveats noted by the study authors: Because the study included a small number of donors, the genetic and exposure-history diversity represented was limited. Based on pairwise subsampling, the degree of clonotype sharing among donors was expected to be affected by sequencing depth. Only blood was sampled, and tissue TCR repertoires likely differ from those in blood.

CDR1 and CDR2 are drawn from the germline V gene: MGHRA, YSYEKL. CDR3 length: 14 amino acids, cysteine to phenylalanine. Only the CDR3 DNA stays, 42 bases, in frame from base 1. For this chain, trimming is 5 bases at the V end and 4 bases at the J end, and the number of junction bases without a gene match is 5. A note on this clone: The antigen it binds to is not known. A much larger clone lies a single base off, so this may be a read error.

The V and J segments used are TRBV4-1 and TRBJ2-7, and 10 junction bases match TRBD1. This receptor was identified in a woman aged 40-49 years in good health. Some clones in this sample may be carry-over from other donors' samples. Sequencing was carried out using PBMCs. This receptor carries the CDR3 CASSFRTGGYEQYF. The DNA is as follows: TGCGCCAGCAGCTTCAGGACAGGGGGATACGAGCAGTACTTC.